The T cell receptor (beta chain) described here comes from a study of shared clonotypes between healthy human individuals. Trimming cost V 6 bases and J 0 bases, with 9 bases left between them. The CDR3 spans 14 residues. Germline V gene sequence: CDR1 MNHNS, CDR2 SASEGT. Study outcomes and limitations: The expectation was that sequencing depth would affect clonotype sharing among donors.

This table comes from immunoSEQ multiplex PCR, and its TCRdb copy is limited to in-frame clones, with some not included. Altogether roughly 530,000 clones are present, roughly 95% being singletons, with the ten largest covering approximately 0.06%. As concerns this clone: No antigen is known for it.

The TCR comes from a woman between 25 and 40 years old in good health. Specimen: naive CD4+ T cells sorted from blood. Subset specified: CD45RA+ positively selected. This chain connects TRBV6-1 to TRBJ1-3; D remains ambiguous. The CDR3 nucleotides read TGTGCCAGCAGATTGGAGTTCTCTGGAAACACCATATATTTT. It translates to CASRLEFSGNTIYF.